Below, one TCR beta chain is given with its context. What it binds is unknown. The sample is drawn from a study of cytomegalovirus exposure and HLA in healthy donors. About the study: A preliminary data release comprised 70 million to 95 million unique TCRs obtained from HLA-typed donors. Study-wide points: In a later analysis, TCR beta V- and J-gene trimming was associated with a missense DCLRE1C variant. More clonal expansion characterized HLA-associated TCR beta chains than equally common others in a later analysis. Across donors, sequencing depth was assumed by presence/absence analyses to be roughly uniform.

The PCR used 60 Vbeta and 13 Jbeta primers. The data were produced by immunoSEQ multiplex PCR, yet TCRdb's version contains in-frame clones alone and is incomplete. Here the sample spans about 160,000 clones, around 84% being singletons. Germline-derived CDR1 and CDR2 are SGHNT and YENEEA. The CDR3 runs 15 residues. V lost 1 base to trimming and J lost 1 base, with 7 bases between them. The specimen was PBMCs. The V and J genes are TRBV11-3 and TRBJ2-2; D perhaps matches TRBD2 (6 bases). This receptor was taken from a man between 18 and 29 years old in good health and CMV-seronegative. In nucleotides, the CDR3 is TGTGCCAGCAGCTTAGTGGGAGGGAACACCGGGGAGCTGTTTTTT. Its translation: CASSLVGGNTGELFF.